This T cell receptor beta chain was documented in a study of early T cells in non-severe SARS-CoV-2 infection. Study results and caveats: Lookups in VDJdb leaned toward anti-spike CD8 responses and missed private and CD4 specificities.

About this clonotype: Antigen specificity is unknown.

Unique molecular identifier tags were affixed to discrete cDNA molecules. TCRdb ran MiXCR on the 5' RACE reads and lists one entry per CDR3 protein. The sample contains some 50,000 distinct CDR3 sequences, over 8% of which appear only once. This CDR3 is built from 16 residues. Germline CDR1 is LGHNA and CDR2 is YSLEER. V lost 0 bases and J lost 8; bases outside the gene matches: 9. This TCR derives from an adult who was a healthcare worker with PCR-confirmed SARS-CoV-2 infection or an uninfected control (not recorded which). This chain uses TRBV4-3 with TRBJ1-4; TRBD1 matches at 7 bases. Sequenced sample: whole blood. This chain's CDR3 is CASSQDRRQGEEKLFF. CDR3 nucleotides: TGCGCCAGCAGCCAAGATAGGAGACAGGGTGAAGAAAAACTGTTTTTT.